This passage covers 7 T cell receptor beta chains from one sample sequenced in a study of T cell responses to AZD1222 COVID-19 vaccine. The table came from immunoSEQ multiplex PCR; TCRdb's copy has only in-frame clones and leaves some out. The top ten hold about 9.4% of the sample, which has 80,000 to 100,000 clones, around 88% seen once. The sequencing here drew on peripheral blood, taken on day 0 of MenACWY control vaccination. These receptors were obtained from an adult in good health.

The count of this clone is one. The CDR3 region is CASSLSSTGANYEQYF. The CDR3 DNA reads as TGTGCCAGCAGCTTGTCCTCGACAGGGGCTAACTACGAGCAGTACTTC. This chain connects TRBV7-9 to TRBJ2-7; TRBD1 matches at 8 bases. CDR1 and CDR2 from the germline V gene are SEHNR and FQNEAQ (reference sequence). There are 16 residues in the CDR3. V lost 3 bases and J lost 3; bases outside the gene matches: 10.

The chain is built from TRBV6-6 and TRBJ2-7, with TRBD1 identical over 9 bases. Per the germline V gene, CDR1 is MNHNY and CDR2 is SVGAGI (reference sequence). V lost 5 bases and J lost 0; bases outside the gene matches: 2. The CDR3 runs to 14 residues. The CDR3 nucleotides are TGTGCCAGCAGTCAGGACAGGGGCTCCTACGAGCAGTACTTC. This translates into CASSQDRGSYEQYF.

The chain is built from TRBV5-5 and TRBJ2-5; the match to TRBD1 covers 9 bases. There are 16 residues in the CDR3. The germline V gene has CDR1 SGHKS and CDR2 YYEKEE (reference sequence). Germline trimming cut 5 bases from V and 2 bases from J; bases unmatched to any gene: 10. The CDR3 nucleotides read TGTGCCAGCAGTCCTCAGGGACAGGGAATGCAAGAGACCCAGTACTTC. The encoded protein is CASSPQGQGMQETQYF.

A single count supports this clone. The CDR3 sequence is CASSPMTGAGGTEAFF. In nucleotides, the CDR3 is TGTGCCAGCTCACCAATGACAGGGGCGGGGGGCACTGAAGCTTTCTTT. The chain has TRBV18 and TRBJ1-1; 8 bases fit TRBD1. The trim removed 2 bases at V and 4 bases at J, leaving 9 bases unmatched. The germline CDR1 and CDR2 sequences are KGHSH and LQKENI. The CDR3 covers 16 residues.

The chain employs TRBV18 and TRBJ1-5; no definite D call. V dropped 0 bases and J dropped 1 base, with 13 bases sitting between them. The CDR3 is made up of 17 amino acids. Germline CDR1 and CDR2: KGHSH and LQKENI. The CDR3 nucleotides read TGTGCCAGCTCACCACCGAGTGGGAGGGAAAGCAATCAGCCCCAGCATTTT. Translation: CASSPPSGRESNQPQHF.

V gene TRBV7-3 combines with J gene TRBJ2-3, with D uncertain. Germline V CDR1 and CDR2: SGHTA, FQGTGA. V was pared by 4 bases and J by 4 bases, with 6 bases between. The CDR3 runs to 12 residues. The CDR3 loop reads CASSSTPDTQYF. The CDR3 DNA reads TGTGCCAGCAGCTCGACCCCAGATACGCAGTATTTT.

The chain couples TRBV4-1 to TRBJ1-2; TRBD1 is a possible D gene (6 bases). The V end lost 0 bases, the J end lost 4 bases, and 15 bases lay between the germline ends. The CDR3 totals 16 residues. Per germline, CDR1 MGHRA and CDR2 YSYEKL. CDR3: CASSQDPSGQFYGYTF. In DNA, the CDR3 is TGCGCCAGCAGCCAAGACCCTTCCGGACAGTTCTATGGCTACACCTTC.